This T cell receptor beta chain was found in a study of T cell responses to AZD1222 COVID-19 vaccine. Study results and limitations: Researchers took repertoire samples only after the peak T cell response had come. Among the donors, most were white British and more were female, and clonal diversity was possibly underestimated.

The repertoire was sequenced with immunoSEQ multiplex PCR; TCRdb's copy has only in-frame clones and lacks some. The table lists some 80,000 clones, around 80% of them singletons, with approximately 25% in the top ten. Germline CDR1 is KGHSH and CDR2 is LQKENI. This CDR3 region has 15 residues. V lost 3 bases and J 0 bases, leaving 11 bases between the germline ends. As regards this clone: Its target is not known.

This sequence originates from an adult who received the MenACWY meningococcal vaccine as a control. The J gene is TRBJ1-1, the V gene TRBV18; D gene unclear. The source material was peripheral blood, sampled 28 days after the second dose of the MenACWY control vaccine. CDR3 nucleotide sequence: TGTGCCAGCTCACCCTCGGGGTCTATGAACACTGAAGCTTTCTTT. It specifies CASSPSGSMNTEAFF.